This T cell receptor (beta chain) emerged from a study of T cells after yellow fever vaccination. This CDR3 comprises 17 residues. Trimming took 4 bases from V and 2 from J; bases not matched to a gene: 11. Germline CDR1 and CDR2: SGHNT and YYREEE (reference sequence). Comments on this clonotype: Its antigen is unidentified.

Study findings and constraints: Most primary-vaccination clones reappeared after the booster (approximately 95% CD4, about 88% CD8). From the bulk population, abundant clonotypes could contaminate and appear within FACS-sorted repertoires.

As TCR cDNA was made by 5'RACE template switching, a universal primer site and UMIs were added. TCRdb reprocessed the 5' RACE reads via MiXCR and lists one record per CDR3 protein. Of 90,000 to 130,000 distinct CDR3 sequences listed, roughly 8.4% were seen once; the top ten hold over 25%. The chain couples TRBV5-4 to TRBJ2-3; 9 positions agree with TRBD2. The specimen comprised CD8+ T cells sorted from PBMCs, sampled 45 days after the yellow fever booster vaccination. This clonotype was sampled from a man aged 25 to 45 who received the YFV17D yellow fever vaccine. In DNA, the CDR3 is TGTGCCAGCAGCCACGGGACTAGCCACCTGTCCACAGATACGCAGTATTTT. It specifies CASSHGTSHLSTDTQYF.